This T cell receptor (beta chain) was identified during a study of identifying expanded T cells in peripheral blood. Regarding the study as a whole: Differentially abundant clones: roughly 1.3 between replicates, just under 17 at approximately 13 days, less than 25 at four. Two-week clone count variance significantly increased as total template count grew.

Healthy donors had no documented immune events, such as infections, while sampled. This CDR3 contains 15 residues. The V and J ends lost 1 base and 6 bases respectively, with 14 bases between them. Germline values: CDR1 SGHNT, CDR2 YYREEE (reference sequence). On this clone: Its antigen is as yet unknown.

Using immunoSEQ multiplex PCR, the repertoire was profiled, and TCRdb retains in-frame clones only, with some absent. Altogether about 120,000 clones are present, over 65% being singletons, with the ten largest covering 2.5% to 3.5%. The rearrangement uses TRBV5-4 and TRBJ2-1, with a tentative D call TRBD1 (7 bases). This TCR came from a person aged 18 to 75 in good health. Source material: blood. The CDR3 is CASSLSHRGGNEQFF. For the CDR3, the DNA is TGTGCCAGCAGCTTGTCCCACAGGGGAGGCAATGAGCAGTTCTTC. Drawing the rest from reference TRBV5-4 and TRBJ2-1, the complete variable domain is ETGVTQSPTHLIKTRGQQVTLRCSSQSGHNTVSWYQQALGQGPQFIFQYYREEENGRGNFPPRFSGLQFPNYSSELNVNALELDDSALYLCASSLSHRGGNEQFFGPGTRLTVL.